Included here is one T cell receptor (beta chain) sequence, with context. The antigen is unknown. The sample comes from a study of CD8 T cells in ankylosing spondylitis. Findings and caveats of the study: What seemed typical of ankylosing spondylitis blood was a TCR beta motif built from 7 or 8 highly homologous variants.

The CDR3 consists of 15 residues. With V trimmed by 3 bases and J by 5 bases, 7 bases remained unmatched. Germline loops: CDR1 SGHTA, CDR2 FQGNSA. Library preparation for TCR beta used quantitative 5'-RACE with molecular barcodes. MiXCR, run by TCRdb on the 5' RACE reads, gives a single entry per CDR3 protein. The table shows approximately 290,000 distinct CDR3 sequences, with roughly 20% occurring only once. Specimen: blood, either unsorted or a sorted T cell fraction (not recorded which). The V and J genes are TRBV7-2 and TRBJ2-1; 7 bases match TRBD2. The sequence came from a female donor with ankylosing spondylitis or in good health (not recorded which). The CDR3 coding sequence is TGTGCCAGCAGCTTTGGCGGGAGAGGCCACAATGAGCAGTTCTTC. Its protein is CASSFGGRGHNEQFF.